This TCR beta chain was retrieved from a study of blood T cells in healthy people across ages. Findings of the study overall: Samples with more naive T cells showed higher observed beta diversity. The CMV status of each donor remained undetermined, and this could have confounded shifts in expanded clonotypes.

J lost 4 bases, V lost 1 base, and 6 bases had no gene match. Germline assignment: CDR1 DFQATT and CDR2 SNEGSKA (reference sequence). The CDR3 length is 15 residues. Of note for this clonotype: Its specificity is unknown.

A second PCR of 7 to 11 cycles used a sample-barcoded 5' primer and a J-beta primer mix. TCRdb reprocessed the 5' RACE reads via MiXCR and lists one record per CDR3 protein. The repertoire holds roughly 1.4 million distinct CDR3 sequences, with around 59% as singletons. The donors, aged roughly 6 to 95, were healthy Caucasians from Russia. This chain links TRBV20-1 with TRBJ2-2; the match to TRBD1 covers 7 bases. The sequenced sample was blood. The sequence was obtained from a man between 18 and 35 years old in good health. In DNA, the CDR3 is TGCAGTGCTAGAGCAGGGGGTGCTGGCACCGGGGAGCTGTTTTTT. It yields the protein CSARAGGAGTGELFF.